Detailed here is one TCR beta chain. This clonotype came up many times. Its recognized antigen is unknown. No base quality values were provided; no much bigger clone lies one nucleotide off. The germline V end is reduced by 5 bases and the J end by 4 bases; junction bases left unmatched: 12. The CDR3 runs 17 amino acids, cysteine and phenylalanine included. Of the read, only the CDR3 DNA is kept; its 51 bases are in frame from base 1. According to the germline V gene, CDR1 reads SGHTA and CDR2 reads FQGNSA. These data originate in a study of T cell repertoires in cytomegalovirus infection (dated by TCRdb to 2018 to 2020). Turning to the overall study: Because public TCR beta signatures pointed to carriage of CMV infection together with the matching HLA type, the HLA type of each donor mattered for the analysis. Results the study describes overall, beyond this receptor: Carriers of CMV infection plus the relevant HLA type were discriminated by the cumulative frequency of public TCR beta family members in the study cohort and in an independent roughly 400-donor cohort. The ex vivo response was dominated by HLA-C-restricted CMV-specific TCR beta clonotypes, which also provided the single most frequent clonotype in two of eight donors.

Sequencing was carried out with an Illumina HiSeq 1500. The public reads were reprocessed in TCRdb via fastp at Q25 and MiXCR, keeping in-frame beta chains. Each CDR3 protein gets just one entry, which takes the most common genes and DNA from the rows behind it. For this sample the table gives under 200,000 distinct CDR3 sequences, of which 8% to 10% were detected only once. Of the sample, around 4.4% is held by the ten largest clones. The TCR comes from a human donor in good health (CMV status not recorded). Some clones in this sample may be carry-over from other donors' samples. This sequence uses TRBV7-2 and TRBJ2-1, with TRBD2 identical over 9 junction bases. Source material: PBMCs. In nucleotides, the sequence is TGTGCCAGCAGCAATTGGCTAGCGGGGATTAATTACAATGAGCAGTTCTTC. This encodes CASSNWLAGINYNEQFF.